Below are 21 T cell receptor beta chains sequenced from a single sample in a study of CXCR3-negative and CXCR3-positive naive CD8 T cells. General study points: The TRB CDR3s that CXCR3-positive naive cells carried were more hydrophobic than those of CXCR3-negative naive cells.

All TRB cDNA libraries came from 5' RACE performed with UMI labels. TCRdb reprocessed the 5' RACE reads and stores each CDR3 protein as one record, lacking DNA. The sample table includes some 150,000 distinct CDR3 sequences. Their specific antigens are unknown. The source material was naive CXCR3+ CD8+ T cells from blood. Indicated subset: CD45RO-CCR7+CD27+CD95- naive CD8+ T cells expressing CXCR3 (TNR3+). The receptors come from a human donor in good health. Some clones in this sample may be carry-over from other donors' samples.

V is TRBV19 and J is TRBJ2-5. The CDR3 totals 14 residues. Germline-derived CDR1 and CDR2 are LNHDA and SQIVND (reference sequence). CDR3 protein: CASSDPGSQETQYF.

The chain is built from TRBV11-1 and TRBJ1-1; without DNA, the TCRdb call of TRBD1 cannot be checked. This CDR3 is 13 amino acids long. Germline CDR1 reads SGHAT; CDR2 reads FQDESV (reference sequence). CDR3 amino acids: CASSSTGVTEAFF. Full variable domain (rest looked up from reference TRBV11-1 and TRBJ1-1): EAEVAQSPRYKITEKSQAVAFWCDPISGHATLYWYRQILGQGPELLVQFQDESVVDDSQLPKDRFSAERLKGVDSTLKIQPAELGDSAMYLCASSSTGVTEAFFGQGTRLTVV.

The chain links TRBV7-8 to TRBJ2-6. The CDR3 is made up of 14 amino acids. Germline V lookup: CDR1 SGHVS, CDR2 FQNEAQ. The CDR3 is CASSFTVGANVLTF. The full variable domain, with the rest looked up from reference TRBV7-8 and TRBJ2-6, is GAGVSQSPRYKVAKRGQDVALRCDPISGHVSLFWYQQALGQGPEFLTYFQNEAQLDKSGLPSDRFFAERPEGSVSTLKIQRTQQEDSAVYLCASSFTVGANVLTFGAGSRLTVL.

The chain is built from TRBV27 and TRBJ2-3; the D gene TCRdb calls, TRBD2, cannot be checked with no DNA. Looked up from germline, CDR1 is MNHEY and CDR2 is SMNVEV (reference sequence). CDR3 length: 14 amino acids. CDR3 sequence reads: CASSFSGGLDTQYF.

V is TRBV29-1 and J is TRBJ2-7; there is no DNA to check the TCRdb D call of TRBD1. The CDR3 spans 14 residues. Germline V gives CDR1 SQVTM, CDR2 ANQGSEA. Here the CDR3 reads CSVADRGPTYEQYF.

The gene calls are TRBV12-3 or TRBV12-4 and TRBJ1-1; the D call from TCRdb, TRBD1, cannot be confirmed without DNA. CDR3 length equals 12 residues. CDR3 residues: CASSFGTAEAFF.

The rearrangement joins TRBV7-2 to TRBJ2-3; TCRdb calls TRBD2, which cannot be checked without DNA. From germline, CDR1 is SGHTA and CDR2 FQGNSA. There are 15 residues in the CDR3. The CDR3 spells CASSLLTSGTVPQYF.

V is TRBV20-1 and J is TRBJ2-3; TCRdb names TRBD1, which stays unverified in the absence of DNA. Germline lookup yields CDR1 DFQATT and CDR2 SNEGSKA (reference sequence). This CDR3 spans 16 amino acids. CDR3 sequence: CSAPEMGEPGTDTQYF.

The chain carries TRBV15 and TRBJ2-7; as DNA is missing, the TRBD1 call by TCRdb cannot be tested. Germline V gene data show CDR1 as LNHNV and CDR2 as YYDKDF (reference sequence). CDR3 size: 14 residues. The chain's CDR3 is CATSRRDRTYEQYF.

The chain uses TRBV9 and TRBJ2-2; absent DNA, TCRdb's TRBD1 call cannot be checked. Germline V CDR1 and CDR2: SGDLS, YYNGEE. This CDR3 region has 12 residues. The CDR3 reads CASSVGGGELFF.

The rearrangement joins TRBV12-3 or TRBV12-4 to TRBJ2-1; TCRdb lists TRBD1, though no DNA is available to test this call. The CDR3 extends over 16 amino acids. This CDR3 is CASTRGTGQSRNEQFF.

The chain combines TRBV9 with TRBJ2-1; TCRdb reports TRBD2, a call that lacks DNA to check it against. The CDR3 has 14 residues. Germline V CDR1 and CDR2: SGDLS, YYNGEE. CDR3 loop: CASSVAQAGVPEFF.

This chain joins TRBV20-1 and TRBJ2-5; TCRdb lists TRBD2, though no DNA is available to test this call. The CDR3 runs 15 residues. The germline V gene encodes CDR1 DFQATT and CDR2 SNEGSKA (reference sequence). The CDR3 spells CSASVSGALMETQYF.

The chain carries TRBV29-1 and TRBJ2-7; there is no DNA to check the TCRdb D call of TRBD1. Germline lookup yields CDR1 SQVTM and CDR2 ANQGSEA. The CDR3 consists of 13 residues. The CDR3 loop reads CSVLGAGQNEQYF.

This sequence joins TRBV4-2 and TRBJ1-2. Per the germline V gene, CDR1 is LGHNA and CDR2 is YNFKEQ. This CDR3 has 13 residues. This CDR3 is CASSLVGEDGYTF.

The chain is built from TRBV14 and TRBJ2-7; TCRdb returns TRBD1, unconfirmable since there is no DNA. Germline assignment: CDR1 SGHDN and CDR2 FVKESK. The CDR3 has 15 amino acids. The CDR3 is CASSYRDRPSYEQYF.

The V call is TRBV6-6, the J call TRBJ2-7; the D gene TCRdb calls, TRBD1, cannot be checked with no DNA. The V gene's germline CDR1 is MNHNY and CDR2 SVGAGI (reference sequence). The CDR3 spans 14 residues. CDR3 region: CASSYGQGMDEQYF.

CDR3 sequence reads: CASSYWGQEQYF. J is TRBJ2-7 and V is TRBV6-5; there is no DNA to check the TCRdb D call of TRBD1. The CDR3 covers 12 residues. CDR1 is MNHEY and CDR2 is SVGAGI in the germline V gene.

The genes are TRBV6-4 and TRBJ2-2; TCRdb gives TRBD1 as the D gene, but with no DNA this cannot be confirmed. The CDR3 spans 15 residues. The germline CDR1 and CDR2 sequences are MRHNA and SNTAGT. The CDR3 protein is CASSDSAGATGELFF.

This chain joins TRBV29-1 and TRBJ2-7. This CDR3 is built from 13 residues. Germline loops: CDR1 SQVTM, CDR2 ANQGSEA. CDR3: CSVEDGFTYEQYF.

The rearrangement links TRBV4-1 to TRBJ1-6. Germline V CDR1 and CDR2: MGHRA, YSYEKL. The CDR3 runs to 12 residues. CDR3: CASSQLGSPLHF.